A selection of T cell receptor beta chains follows, all from one sample in a study of blood T cell repertoires in COVID-19. Assay: immunoSEQ multiplex PCR; the TCRdb copy retains only in-frame clones and omits some. The sample lists around 130,000 clones; 82% were seen once. Sequencing was carried out using peripheral blood. The origin of the receptors is a woman over 75 with acute or convalescent COVID-19. Each CDR3 is given with its conserved first and last residue. D genes are given only for firm matches. Clone size appears in some rows only: once, few, many, or a class for an expanded clone.

j_gene	v_gene	d_gene	abundance	CDR3nt	CDR3aa
TRBJ1-4	TRBV9	TRBD1	NA	TGTGCCAGCAGCGTAGGCGAGGGGACAGGGTATCTCACAACTAATGAAAAACTGTTTTTT	CASSVGEGTGYLTTNEKLFF
TRBJ2-3	TRBV7-2	TRBD2	NA	TGTGCCAGCAGCTTACGGTGGGGGAGGGTAGATACGCAGTATTTT	CASSLRWGRVDTQYF
TRBJ2-2	TRBV30	NA	NA	TGTGCCTGGAGTTCGGGACAATCCACCGGGGAGCTGTTTTTT	CAWSSGQSTGELFF
TRBJ2-2	TRBV27	TRBD2	NA	TGTGCCAGCAGTTTTCTAGGACTAGCCGATTGGGCCGGGGAGCTGTTTTTT	CASSFLGLADWAGELFF
TRBJ2-1	TRBV21-1	NA	NA	TGTGCCAGCAGCAAACTAGGGACAGGGGAACATTATAGCTCCTACAATGAGCAGTTCTTC	CASSKLGTGEHYSSYNEQFF
TRBJ1-5	TRBV7-9	TRBD1	NA	TGTGCCAGCAGCTCAGGGGGTAACCAGCCCCAGCATTTT	CASSSGGNQPQHF
TRBJ2-1	TRBV18	TRBD2	few	TGTGCCAGCTCACCCGCCTTACTAGCGTCCGATGAGCAGTTCTTC	CASSPALLASDEQFF
TRBJ1-1	TRBV6-6	NA	NA	TGTGCCAGCGGTAGTCTGAACACTGAAGCTTTCTTT	CASGSLNTEAFF
TRBJ2-7	TRBV15	TRBD2	NA	TGTGCCACCAGCGGAGCCCCTAGCGGGGGTTACGAGCAGTACTTC	CATSGAPSGGYEQYF
TRBJ2-3	TRBV28	TRBD2	few	TGTGCCAGCAGTACACCGTTTGGGCGGGGGGACACAGATACGCAGTATTTT	CASSTPFGRGDTDTQYF
TRBJ1-2	TRBV28	NA	NA	TGTGCCAGCATCCAAGAGCCAGGGTGGGGTGGCTACACCTTC	CASIQEPGWGGYTF
TRBJ1-5	TRBV2	NA	once	TGTGCCAGCAGATCATCGGGGTCTCAGCCCCAGCATTTT	CASRSSGSQPQHF
TRBJ2-1	TRBV30	NA	once	TGTGCCTGGAGTGGGACCCCGCTGACAGGCGATGAGCAGTTCTTC	CAWSGTPLTGDEQFF
TRBJ2-2	TRBV11-2	TRBD2	NA	TGTGCCAGCAGACGACTAGCGGGAGTGGCCGGGGAGCTGTTTTTT	CASRRLAGVAGELFF
TRBJ2-1	TRBV28	NA	NA	TGTGCCAGCAGTTTCGACAATGAGCAGTTCTTC	CASSFDNEQFF
TRBJ2-7	TRBV7-8	NA	NA	TGTGCCAGCAGCTTAGCGTCTTCCTACGAGCAGTACTTC	CASSLASSYEQYF
TRBJ1-1	TRBV10-1	TRBD1	few	TGCGCCAGCAGTGTAAGCGATGGGACAGGAGCTGATGGGGGCACTGAAGCTTTCTTT	CASSVSDGTGADGGTEAFF
TRBJ2-1	TRBV5-1	NA	NA	TGCGCCAGCAGGGCAGAGTGGAGCTCCTACAATGAGCAGTTCTTC	CASRAEWSSYNEQFF
TRBJ2-3	TRBV9	TRBD2	NA	TGTGCCAGCAGCGTTCGCAGCGGGGGCACAGATACGCAGTATTTT	CASSVRSGGTDTQYF
TRBJ1-6	TRBV5-4	NA	NA	TGTGCCAGCAGCTTGGGAGGGGGGGCAAGTGCTAATTCACCCCTCCACTTT	CASSLGGGASANSPLHF
TRBJ2-7	TRBV7-6	TRBD1	NA	TGTGCCAGCAGCTTAGTCGCAGGGACAGACAAAACCTACGAGCAGTACTTC	CASSLVAGTDKTYEQYF
TRBJ1-4	TRBV7-9	NA	NA	TGTGCCAGCAGCTTAGGGGCCCGGACAGCTAATGAAAAACTGTTTTTT	CASSLGARTANEKLFF
TRBJ1-2	TRBV6-5	TRBD1	NA	TGTGCCAGCAGTCACCGACAGGGCTATGGCTACACCTTC	CASSHRQGYGYTF
TRBJ1-1	TRBV28	NA	few	TGTGCCAGCAGTTTTGATCTGCCGGTCGGGATGCGCGACACTGAAGCTTTCTTT	CASSFDLPVGMRDTEAFF
TRBJ2-3	TRBV7-3	NA	NA	TGTGCCAGCTCCACCGGCGCGGTAGATACGCAGTATTTT	CASSTGAVDTQYF
TRBJ2-2	TRBV24-1	TRBD1	NA	TGTGCCACCAGTGACCCGGCAGGGACAGACACCGGGGAGCTGTTTTTT	CATSDPAGTDTGELFF
TRBJ2-3	TRBV24-1	TRBD1	NA	TGTGCCACCAGTGATCGGGACAGCCTCACAGATACGCAGTATTTT	CATSDRDSLTDTQYF
TRBJ2-2	TRBV24-1	NA	NA	TGTGCCGTCGAACCGACAGGGAACACCGGGGAGCTGTTTTTT	CAVEPTGNTGELFF
TRBJ2-2	TRBV19	NA	NA	TGTGCCAGTAGTATTACCCCCTATAACACCGGGGAGCTGTTTTTT	CASSITPYNTGELFF
TRBJ2-3	TRBV7-2	NA	NA	TGTGCCAGCAGCTCCCGGAAGGCGGGTAGTACGCGTACGCAGTATTTT	CASSSRKAGSTRTQYF
TRBJ1-2	TRBV20-1	NA	NA	TGCAGTGTTACTTCTAACTATGGCTACACCTTC	CSVTSNYGYTF
TRBJ2-3	TRBV9	NA	NA	TGTGCCAGCAGCCGTCTAGCGTCCCCCTTTGATACGCAGTATTTT	CASSRLASPFDTQYF
TRBJ2-7	TRBV11-2	NA	NA	TGTGCCAGCAGCTTAGTCTCGGGAGACTACTACGAGCAGTACTTC	CASSLVSGDYYEQYF
TRBJ2-3	TRBV28	TRBD2	NA	TGTGCCAGCAGTTTATTACGGGGGGACACAGATACGCAGTATTTT	CASSLLRGDTDTQYF
TRBJ2-1	TRBV27	TRBD2	NA	TGTGCCAGCACTGCGGGAGGGATTTTCGGTGAGCAGTTCTTC	CASTAGGIFGEQFF
TRBJ1-1	TRBV10-3	NA	NA	TGTGCCATCAGACCACAGGGCCCGGACACTGAAGCTTTCTTT	CAIRPQGPDTEAFF
TRBJ1-1	TRBV6-1	NA	once	TGTGCCAGCAGTGAATGGGGAGGGGTCACTGAAGCTTTCTTT	CASSEWGGVTEAFF
TRBJ1-3	TRBV19	NA	NA	TGTGCCAGTAGTACGGGGGGCCCTGGAAACACCATATATTTT	CASSTGGPGNTIYF
TRBJ2-5	TRBV5-1	NA	NA	TGCGCCAGCAGCTTGGAGGCGGAAGAGACCCAGTACTTC	CASSLEAEETQYF
TRBJ1-1	TRBV5-4	NA	NA	TGTGCCAGCAGCCACCCTGGGAGAAACACTGAAGCTTTCTTT	CASSHPGRNTEAFF
TRBJ1-2	TRBV6-5	TRBD1	NA	TGTGCCAGCAGCCCCGGGACAGATTATGGCTACACCTTC	CASSPGTDYGYTF
TRBJ2-5	TRBV3-1/TRBV3-2	TRBD1	NA	TGTGCCAGCAGCCAAGATTGGACAGGGGGTTATGTAGGAGAGACCCAGTACTTC	CASSQDWTGGYVGETQYF
TRBJ2-2	TRBV29-1	TRBD2	NA	TGCAGCGTTGGGACTAGCCCGAACACCGGGGAGCTGTTTTTT	CSVGTSPNTGELFF
TRBJ1-1	TRBV3-1/TRBV3-2	TRBD1	NA	TGTGCCAGCAGCCTAGGGACAGGGGGCGTGGGCACTGAAGCTTTCTTT	CASSLGTGGVGTEAFF
TRBJ1-1	TRBV10-1	NA	NA	TGCGCCAGCAGTGACCCCGACAGGAACACTGAAGCTTTCTTT	CASSDPDRNTEAFF
TRBJ2-3	TRBV11-2	NA	once	TGTGCCAGCAGCTTCCTAACTAGTTCATCAGATACGCAGTATTTT	CASSFLTSSSDTQYF